Shown below are 14 T cell receptor beta chains from a single sample sequenced in a study of EBV T-cell therapy then PD-1 blockade in nasopharyngeal carcinoma. Sample treatment: AdE1-LMPpoly-expanded autologous EBV-specific T-cell therapy followed by anti-PD-1 nivolumab. Data came from immunoSEQ multiplex PCR; TCRdb stores just in-frame clones and leaves some out. Here the sample spans around 23,000 clones, under 90% being singletons. For these receptors, no antigen is known. The sequenced sample was CD8+ T cells from blood, obtained around day 65 from a patient whose treatment included autologous EBV-specific T cells and nivolumab. The receptors were sampled from a man aged 35 to 55 with nasopharyngeal carcinoma.

The J gene is TRBJ2-2, the V gene TRBV7-9; TRBD1 matches 10 bases. The V segment lost 5 bases and the J segment 5 bases; nucleotides outside the gene matches: 8. Germline assignment: CDR1 SEHNR and CDR2 FQNEAQ (reference sequence). There are 16 residues in the CDR3. CDR3 bases: TGTGCCAGCAGCCTAAGGGACAGGGGATGGACCGGGGAGCTGTTTTTT. This translates into CASSLRDRGWTGELFF.

This chain joins TRBV7-2 and TRBJ1-3; D not certain. The CDR3 spans 14 residues. Germline V gives CDR1 SGHTA, CDR2 FQGNSA. Trimming removed 5 bases at V and 5 bases at J, with 13 bases between. The CDR3 sequence: CASSPGFRRNTIYF. The CDR3 nucleotides read TGTGCCAGCAGCCCTGGGTTTCGGAGAAACACCATATATTTT.

CDR3: CASSQEFGESYEQYF. The CDR3 coding sequence is TGCGCCAGCAGCCAAGAGTTCGGGGAGTCCTACGAGCAGTACTTC. The chain has TRBV4-3 and TRBJ2-7, with D possibly matching TRBD2 (5 bases). From germline, CDR1 is LGHNA and CDR2 YSLEER. The CDR3 length is 15 residues. Trimming left V 0 bases short and J 1 base short, with 10 bases between.

The V call is TRBV18, the J call TRBJ1-2, with TRBD1 matching over 8 bases. Losses at the gene ends were 3 bases for V and 8 bases for J; bases not matched to a gene: 5. Germline assignment: CDR1 KGHSH and CDR2 LQKENI. The CDR3 length is 13 residues. CDR3 sequence (DNA): TGTGCCAGCTCACCCGGACAGGGAGGAGGCTACACCTTC. It codes for CASSPGQGGGYTF.

The J gene is TRBJ2-7, the V gene TRBV12-3 or TRBV12-4; tentative D call: TRBD2 (5 bases). V was clipped by 2 bases and J by 7 bases, with 9 bases between them. The CDR3 contains 12 residues. In DNA form, the CDR3 reads TGTGCCAGCAGTTTACGAGGGCGGGAGCAGTACTTC. Translation gives CASSLRGREQYF.

This chain connects TRBV6-2 or TRBV6-3 to TRBJ1-5; D gene ambiguous. The length of the CDR3 is 14 residues. Deletions cut 6 bases from V and 3 bases from J, with 12 bases between. The germline CDR1 and CDR2 sequences are MNHEY and SVGEGT. The CDR3 DNA sequence: TGTGCCAGCAGGTACCGGCTACCCAATCAGCCCCAGCATTTT. Amino acids: CASRYRLPNQPQHF.

The chain recombines TRBV9 with TRBJ1-6; weak D call: TRBD1 (5 bases). This CDR3 contains 17 residues. Trimming took off 4 bases at V and 3 bases at J, with 17 bases between the two ends. CDR1 is SGDLS and CDR2 is YYNGEE in the germline V gene. The CDR3, as DNA: TGTGCCAGCAGCCCAGGCGCTGGGGGTAGCTATAATTCACCCCTCCACTTT. It specifies CASSPGAGGSYNSPLHF.

J is TRBJ1-5 and V is TRBV6-2 or TRBV6-3, with 7 bases lining up with TRBD1. The CDR3 consists of 14 residues. The germline V gene has CDR1 MNHEY and CDR2 SVGEGT. The junction had 8 bases not matched to a gene; V was cut back by 5 bases and J by 7 bases. In DNA, the CDR3 is TGTGCCAGCAGTAGCACAGGGGAAGAGCAGCCCCAGCATTTT. Translating gives CASSSTGEEQPQHF.

This chain connects TRBV15 to TRBJ2-7, with TRBD1 matching 10 bases. J was trimmed by 5 bases and V by 5 bases; bases with no gene match: 9. The CDR3 length is 15 residues. In germline, CDR1 is LNHNV, CDR2 YYDKDF (reference sequence). CDR3 amino acids: CATSQGWDRGNEQYF. The CDR3 DNA sequence: TGTGCCACCAGCCAGGGGTGGGACAGGGGCAACGAGCAGTACTTC.

This clone appeared a single time. The gene calls are TRBV5-1 and TRBJ1-6, with 9 bases aligning to TRBD1. The V gene end was trimmed by 0 bases and the J gene end by 10 bases; junction bases not matched to a gene: 5. The CDR3 sequence is 15 residues long. Germline V gene sequence: CDR1 SGHRS, CDR2 YFSETQ. CDR3 residues: CASSLGDRVVSPLHF. The DNA for the CDR3 is TGCGCCAGCAGCTTGGGGGACAGGGTCGTATCACCCCTCCACTTT.

V usage is TRBV6-6 and J usage is TRBJ2-7; tentative D call: TRBD2 (7 bases). With 7 bases removed from V and 3 bases from J, the gap between germline ends came to 13 bases. Germline V lookup: CDR1 MNHNY, CDR2 SVGAGI (reference sequence). This CDR3 comprises 13 residues. The CDR3 sequence is CASTGGDVYEQYF. CDR3 bases: TGTGCCAGCACGGGGGGCGACGTCTACGAGCAGTACTTC.

J is TRBJ2-7 and V is TRBV20-1; D might be TRBD2 (6 bases). V was clipped by 3 bases and J by 1 base, with 13 bases between them. The CDR3 totals 14 residues. From germline, CDR1 is DFQATT and CDR2 SNEGSKA (reference sequence). The CDR3 spells CSASRTGESYEQYF. The DNA for the CDR3 is TGCAGTGCTAGTCGTACGGGGGAGTCCTACGAGCAGTACTTC.

The chain carries TRBV28 and TRBJ1-5; TRBD1 is a possible D gene (5 bases). This CDR3 has 14 residues. V was trimmed by 6 bases and J by 3 bases, leaving 12 bases between them. The germline V gene encodes CDR1 MDHEN and CDR2 SYDVKM. The CDR3 nucleotides read TGTGCCAGCAGGGAGGGGAGTACCAATCAGCCCCAGCATTTT. Translating it yields CASREGSTNQPQHF. The full variable domain, with the rest looked up from reference TRBV28 and TRBJ1-5, is DVKVTQSSRYLVKRTGEKVFLECVQDMDHENMFWYRQDPGLGLRLIYFSYDVKMKEKGDIPEGYSVSREKKERFSLILESASTNQTSMYLCASREGSTNQPQHFGDGTRLSIL.

This sequence joins TRBV5-6 and TRBJ1-2; TRBD1 agrees at 11 bases. CDR1 and CDR2 from the germline V gene are SGHDT and YYEEEE. V gave up 6 bases and J gave up 5 bases; unmatched junction bases: 9. The CDR3 contains 15 residues. CDR3 in DNA: TGTGCCAGCATCGTACGGGACAGGGGGGTTTATGGCTACACCTTC. This encodes CASIVRDRGVYGYTF.